This T cell receptor beta chain was found in a study of cytomegalovirus exposure and HLA in healthy donors. Study results and caveats: Analyzed later, association rates of TCRs varied across HLA loci, with DRB1 most and HLA-C fewest.

The PCR employed 60 Vbeta primers together with 13 Jbeta primers. Data came from immunoSEQ multiplex PCR; TCRdb stores just in-frame clones and leaves some out. This table lists tens of thousands of clones. Worth noting for this clone: Its antigen remains unknown.

Germline V gene data show CDR1 as PRHDT and CDR2 as FYEKMQ (reference sequence). V lost 5 bases and J lost 2; bases outside the gene matches: 6. The CDR3 runs to 15 residues. This clonotype was obtained from a man in his thirties or forties in good health and CMV-seropositive. V is TRBV13 and J is TRBJ2-7, with TRBD2 matching 10 bases. Sequencing used PBMCs. The CDR3 DNA reads TGTGCCAGCAGCCTTGCTAGCGGGAGCCCCTACGAGCAGTACTTC. It translates to CASSLASGSPYEQYF.